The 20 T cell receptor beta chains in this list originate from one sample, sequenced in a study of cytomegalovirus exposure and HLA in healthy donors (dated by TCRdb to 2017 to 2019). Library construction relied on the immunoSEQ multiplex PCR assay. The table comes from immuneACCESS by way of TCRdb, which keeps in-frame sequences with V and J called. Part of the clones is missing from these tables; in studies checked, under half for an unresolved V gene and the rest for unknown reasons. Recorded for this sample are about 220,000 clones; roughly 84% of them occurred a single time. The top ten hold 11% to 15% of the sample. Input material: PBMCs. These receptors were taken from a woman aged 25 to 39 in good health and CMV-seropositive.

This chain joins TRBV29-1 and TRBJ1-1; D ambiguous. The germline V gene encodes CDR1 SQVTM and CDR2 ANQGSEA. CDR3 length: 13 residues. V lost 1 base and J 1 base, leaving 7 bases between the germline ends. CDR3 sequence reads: CSVEVPENTEAFF. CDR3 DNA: TGCAGCGTTGAAGTCCCCGAGAACACTGAAGCTTTCTTT.

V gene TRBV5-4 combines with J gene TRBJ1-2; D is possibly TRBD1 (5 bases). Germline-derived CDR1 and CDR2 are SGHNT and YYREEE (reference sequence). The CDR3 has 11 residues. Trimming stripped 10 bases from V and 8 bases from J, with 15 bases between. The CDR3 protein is CAASGGSGYTF. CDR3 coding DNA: TGTGCCGCGTCGGGGGGGTCGGGCTACACCTTC.

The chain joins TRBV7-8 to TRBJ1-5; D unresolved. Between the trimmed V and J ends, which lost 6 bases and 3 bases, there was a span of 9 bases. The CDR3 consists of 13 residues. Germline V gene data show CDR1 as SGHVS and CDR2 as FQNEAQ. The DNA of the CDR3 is TGTGCCAGCAGTTTTAGTCCCAATCAGCCCCAGCATTTT. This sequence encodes CASSFSPNQPQHF.

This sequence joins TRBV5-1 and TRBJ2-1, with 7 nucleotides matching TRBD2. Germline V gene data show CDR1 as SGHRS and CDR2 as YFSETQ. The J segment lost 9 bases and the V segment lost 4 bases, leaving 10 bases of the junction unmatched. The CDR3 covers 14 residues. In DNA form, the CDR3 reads TGCGCCAGCAGCGGCGGCGGACTAGGTTTTGAGCAGTTCTTC. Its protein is CASSGGGLGFEQFF.

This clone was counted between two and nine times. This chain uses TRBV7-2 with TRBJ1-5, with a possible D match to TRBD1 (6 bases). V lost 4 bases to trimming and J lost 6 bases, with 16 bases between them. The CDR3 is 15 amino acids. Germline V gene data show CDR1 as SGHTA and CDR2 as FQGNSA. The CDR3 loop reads CASSSQQGMGQPQHF. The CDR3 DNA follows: TGTGCCAGCAGCTCACAACAGGGTATGGGTCAGCCCCAGCATTTT.

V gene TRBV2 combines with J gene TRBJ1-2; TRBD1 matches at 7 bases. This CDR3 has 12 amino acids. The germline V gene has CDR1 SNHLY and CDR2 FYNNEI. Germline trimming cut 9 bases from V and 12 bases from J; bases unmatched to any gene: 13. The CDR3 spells CARREGTAKHTF. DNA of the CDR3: TGTGCCAGGAGGGAAGGGACAGCTAAGCACACCTTC.

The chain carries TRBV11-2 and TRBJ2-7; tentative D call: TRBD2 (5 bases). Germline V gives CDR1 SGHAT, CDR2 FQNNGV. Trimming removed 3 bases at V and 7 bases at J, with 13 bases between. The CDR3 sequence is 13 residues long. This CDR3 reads CASSFLGSGEQYF. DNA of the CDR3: TGTGCCAGCAGCTTTTTAGGGTCGGGAGAGCAGTACTTC.

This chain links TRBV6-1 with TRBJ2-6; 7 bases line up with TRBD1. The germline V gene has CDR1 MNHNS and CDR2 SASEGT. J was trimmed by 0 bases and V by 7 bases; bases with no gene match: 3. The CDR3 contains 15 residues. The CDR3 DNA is TGTGCCAGCAATACAGGGGACTCTGGGGCCAACGTCCTGACTTTC. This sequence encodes CASNTGDSGANVLTF.

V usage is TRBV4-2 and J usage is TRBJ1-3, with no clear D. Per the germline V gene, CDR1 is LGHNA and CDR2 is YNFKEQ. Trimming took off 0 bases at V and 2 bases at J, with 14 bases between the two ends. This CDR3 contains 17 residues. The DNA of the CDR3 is TGTGCCAGCAGCCAAGATCTTTTCCCTCGAGCTGGAAACACCATATATTTT. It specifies CASSQDLFPRAGNTIYF.

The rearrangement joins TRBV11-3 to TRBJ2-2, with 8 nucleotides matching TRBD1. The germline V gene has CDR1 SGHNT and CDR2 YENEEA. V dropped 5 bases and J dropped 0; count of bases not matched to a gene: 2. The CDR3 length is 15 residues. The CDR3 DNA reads TGTGCCAGCAGCACGGGACAGGCGAACACCGGGGAGCTGTTTTTT. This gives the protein CASSTGQANTGELFF.

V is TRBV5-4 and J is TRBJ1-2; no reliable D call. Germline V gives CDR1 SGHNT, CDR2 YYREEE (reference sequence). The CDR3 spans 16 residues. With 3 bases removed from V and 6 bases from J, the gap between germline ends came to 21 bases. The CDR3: CASSWGNDRYMDGYTF. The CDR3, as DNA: TGTGCCAGCAGCTGGGGAAATGACCGGTATATGGATGGCTACACCTTC.

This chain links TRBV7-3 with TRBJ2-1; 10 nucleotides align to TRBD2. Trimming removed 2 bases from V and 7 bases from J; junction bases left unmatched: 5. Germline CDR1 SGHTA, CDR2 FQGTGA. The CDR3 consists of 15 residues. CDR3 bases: TGTGCCAGCAGCTTACAGGGGACTAGCGCAAATGAGCAGTTCTTC. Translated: CASSLQGTSANEQFF.

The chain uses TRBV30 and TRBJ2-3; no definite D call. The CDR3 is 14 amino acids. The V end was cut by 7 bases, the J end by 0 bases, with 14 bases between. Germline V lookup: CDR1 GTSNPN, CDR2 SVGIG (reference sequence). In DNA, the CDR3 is TGTGCCTATCACATGACCAGAAGCACAGATACGCAGTATTTT. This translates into CAYHMTRSTDTQYF.

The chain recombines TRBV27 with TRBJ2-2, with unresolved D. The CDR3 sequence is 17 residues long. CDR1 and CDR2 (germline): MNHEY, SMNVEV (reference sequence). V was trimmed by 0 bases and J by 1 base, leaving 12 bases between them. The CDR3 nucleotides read TGTGCCAGCAGTTTATCAGGGCAGAGATTGAACACCGGGGAGCTGTTTTTT. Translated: CASSLSGQRLNTGELFF.

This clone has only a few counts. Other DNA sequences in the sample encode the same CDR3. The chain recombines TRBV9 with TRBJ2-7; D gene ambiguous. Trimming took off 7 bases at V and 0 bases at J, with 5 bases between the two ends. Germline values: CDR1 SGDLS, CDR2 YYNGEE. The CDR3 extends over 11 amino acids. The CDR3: CASGSSYEQYF. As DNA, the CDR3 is TGTGCCAGCGGGTCCTCCTACGAGCAGTACTTC.

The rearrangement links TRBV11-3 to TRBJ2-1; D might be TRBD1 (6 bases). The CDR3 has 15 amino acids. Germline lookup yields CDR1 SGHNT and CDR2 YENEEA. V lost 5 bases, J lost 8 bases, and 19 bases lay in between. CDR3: CASSPRDMRSDEQFF. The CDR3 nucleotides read TGTGCCAGCAGCCCCCGGGACATGAGGTCGGATGAGCAGTTCTTC. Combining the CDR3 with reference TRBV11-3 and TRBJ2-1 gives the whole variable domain EAGVVQSPRYKIIEKKQPVAFWCNPISGHNTLYWYLQNLGQGPELLIRYENEEAVDDSQLPKDRFSAERLKGVDSTLKIQPAELGDSAVYLCASSPRDMRSDEQFFGPGTRLTVL.

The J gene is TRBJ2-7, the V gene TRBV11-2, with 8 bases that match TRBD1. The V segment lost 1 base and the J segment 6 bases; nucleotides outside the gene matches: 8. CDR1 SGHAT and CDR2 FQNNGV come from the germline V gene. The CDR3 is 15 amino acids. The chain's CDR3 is CASSLVGGQGAEQYF. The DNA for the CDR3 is TGTGCCAGCAGCTTAGTAGGCGGACAGGGTGCCGAGCAGTACTTC.

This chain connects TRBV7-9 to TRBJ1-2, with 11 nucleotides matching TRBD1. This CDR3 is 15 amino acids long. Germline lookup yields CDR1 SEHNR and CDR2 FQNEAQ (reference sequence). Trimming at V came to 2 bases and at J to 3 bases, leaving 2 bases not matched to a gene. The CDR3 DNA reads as TGTGCCAGCAGCTTAACGGGACAGGGGGACTATGGCTACACCTTC. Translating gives CASSLTGQGDYGYTF.

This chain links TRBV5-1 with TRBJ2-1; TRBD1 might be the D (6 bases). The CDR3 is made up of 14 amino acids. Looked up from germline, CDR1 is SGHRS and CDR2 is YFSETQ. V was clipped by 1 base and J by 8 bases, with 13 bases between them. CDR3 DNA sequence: TGCGCCAGCAGCTTGAGGGGCTCAGGGGATGAGCAGTTCTTC. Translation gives CASSLRGSGDEQFF.

The CDR3 sequence is CASSFGGGSYEQYF. In DNA form, the CDR3 reads TGTGCCAGCAGTTTCGGAGGCGGCAGCTACGAGCAGTACTTC. V usage is TRBV5-6 and J usage is TRBJ2-7, with D maybe TRBD2 (5 bases). Trimming removed 5 bases at V and 3 bases at J, with 15 bases between. The germline V gene has CDR1 SGHDT and CDR2 YYEEEE. This CDR3 contains 14 residues.